The present TCR beta chain was sequenced within a study of cytomegalovirus exposure and HLA in healthy donors. Trimming cost V 5 bases and J 1 base, with 8 bases left between them. The length of the CDR3 is 12 residues. Germline V gives CDR1 GTSNPN, CDR2 SVGIG (reference sequence). Use of 60 Vbeta and 13 Jbeta primers characterized the PCR. Using immunoSEQ multiplex PCR, the repertoire was profiled, and TCRdb retains in-frame clones only, with some absent. The profile shows 90,000 to 120,000 clones, about 80% of them singletons. On this clone itself: The same CDR3 can be traced to other DNA sequences in this sample.

V usage is TRBV30 and J usage is TRBJ1-1, with a tentative D call TRBD1 (6 bases). This sequence originates from a man under 40 in good health and CMV-seropositive. The sequencing input was PBMCs. DNA of the CDR3: TGTGCCTGGGGACAGCCGAACACTGAAGCTTTCTTT. As protein: CAWGQPNTEAFF.